The clone carrying this TCR beta chain occurred a few times. Its antigen is as yet unknown. Unique molecular identifiers were used to barcode this TCRbeta library. TCRdb re-called the PCR reads through MiXCR, storing one row per CDR3 protein. The sample consists of more than 400,000 distinct CDR3 sequences, approximately 10% of them appearing once. The data originate from a study of T-cell reconstitution after alpha-beta-depleted transplantation in children. Study-wide results and limits: Alpha-beta T cells present about two months after transplant were reported to originate from several hundred expanded graft clones. Surviving recipient T cells and thymic progenitors produced the high day-60 TCRbeta diversity seen in some patients. Newly produced T cells mostly accounted for T-cell counts and diversity one year post-transplant.

Germline CDR1 DFQATT, CDR2 SNEGSKA (reference sequence). This CDR3 region has 14 residues. Trimming took off 6 bases at V and 0 bases at J, with 15 bases between the two ends. The gene calls are TRBV20-1 and TRBJ2-7; D perhaps matches TRBD1 (6 bases). This material consisted of PBMCs, mostly from graft donor cells, taken 180 days after TCRalphabeta/CD19-depleted stem cell transplant. The sequence derives from a female patient aged 2-9 years who had a stem cell transplant for aplastic anemia, so the T cells may come from the graft donor. Here the CDR3 DNA reads TGCAGTGCCAGTGGGGCCAGGGGCTCCTACGAGCAGTACTTC. As protein: CSASGARGSYEQYF.